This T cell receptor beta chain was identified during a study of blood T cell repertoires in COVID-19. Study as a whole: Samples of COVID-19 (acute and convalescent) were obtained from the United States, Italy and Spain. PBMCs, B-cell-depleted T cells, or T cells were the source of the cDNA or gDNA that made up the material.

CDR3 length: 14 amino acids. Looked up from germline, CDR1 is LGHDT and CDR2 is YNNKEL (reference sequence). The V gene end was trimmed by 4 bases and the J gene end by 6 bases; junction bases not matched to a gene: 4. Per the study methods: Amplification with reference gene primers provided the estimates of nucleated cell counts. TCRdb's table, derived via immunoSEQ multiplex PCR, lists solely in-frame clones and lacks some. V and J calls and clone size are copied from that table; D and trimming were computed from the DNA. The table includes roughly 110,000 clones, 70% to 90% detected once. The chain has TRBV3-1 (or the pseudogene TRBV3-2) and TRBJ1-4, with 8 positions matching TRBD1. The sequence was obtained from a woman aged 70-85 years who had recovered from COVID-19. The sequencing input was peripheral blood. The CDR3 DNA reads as TGTGCCAGCAGCCGACAGGGGCTCTATGAAAAACTGTTTTTT. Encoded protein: CASSRQGLYEKLFF.